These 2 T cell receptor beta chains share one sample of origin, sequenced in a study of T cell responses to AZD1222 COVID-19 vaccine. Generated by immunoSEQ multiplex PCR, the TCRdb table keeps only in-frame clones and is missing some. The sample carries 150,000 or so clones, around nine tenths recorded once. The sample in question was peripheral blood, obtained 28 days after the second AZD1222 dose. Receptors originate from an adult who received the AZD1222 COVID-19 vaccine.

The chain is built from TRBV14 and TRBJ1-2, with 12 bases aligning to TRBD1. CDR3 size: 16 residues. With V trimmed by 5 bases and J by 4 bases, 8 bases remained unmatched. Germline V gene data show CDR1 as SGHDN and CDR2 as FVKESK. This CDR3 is CASSNPGQGAIYGYTF. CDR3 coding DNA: TGTGCCAGCAGCAACCCGGGACAGGGGGCTATCTATGGCTACACCTTC.

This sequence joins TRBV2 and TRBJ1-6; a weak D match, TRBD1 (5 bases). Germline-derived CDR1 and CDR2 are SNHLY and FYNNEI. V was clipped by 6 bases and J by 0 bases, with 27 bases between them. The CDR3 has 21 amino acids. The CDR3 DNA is TGTGCCAGCAGGGAACCGAGGGGTGGGGGGAAGCCTTTCTCCTATAATTCACCCCTCCACTTT. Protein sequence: CASREPRGGGKPFSYNSPLHF.